One and the same sample provided the 8 T cell receptor beta chains below, sequenced in a study of breast tumors, draining lymph nodes, adjacent tissues. The lymph nodes were axillary draining lymph nodes from breast cancer patients. TCRdb itself ran the multiplex PCR reads through MiXCR, one entry per CDR3 protein. This table holds approximately 100,000 distinct CDR3 sequences, more than 25% found once. Sequencing input: axillary lymph node tissue. These TCRs come from a female donor with breast cancer. Some clones in this sample may be carry-over from other donors' samples.

This clonotype has a count of ten or more. The CDR3 loop reads CSVESDKYNEQFF. In nucleotides, the CDR3 is TGCAGCGTTGAGTCGGACAAATACAATGAGCAGTTCTTC. The chain couples TRBV29-1 to TRBJ2-1; maybe TRBD1 (5 bases). The CDR3 totals 13 residues. V was clipped by 3 bases and J by 4 bases, with 10 bases between them. Germline assignment: CDR1 SQVTM and CDR2 ANQGSEA.

This clonotype has a count of ten or more. A read error may be the cause here, since a much bigger clone is one base away. The chain employs TRBV7-3 and TRBJ2-5; TRBD2 matches 15 bases. The junction had 11 bases not matched to a gene; V was cut back by 3 bases and J by 6 bases. The germline V gene encodes CDR1 SGHTA and CDR2 FQGTGA. The CDR3 has 18 residues. The CDR3 sequence: CASSFGLAGGPRQQTQYF. The DNA of the CDR3 is TGTGCCAGCAGCTTTGGACTAGCGGGAGGGCCAAGGCAACAGACCCAGTACTTC.

This clonotype was detected many times. This rearrangement joins TRBV2 to TRBJ2-3; TRBD1 matches at 8 bases. The trim removed 5 bases at V and 3 bases at J, leaving 10 bases unmatched. Germline lookup yields CDR1 SNHLY and CDR2 FYNNEI. This CDR3 region has 16 residues. The CDR3 coding sequence is TGTGCCAGCAGTTCCCGGACAGGGATGTTGACAGATACGCAGTATTTT. Residues: CASSSRTGMLTDTQYF.

This clonotype was observed at least ten times. Written as DNA, the CDR3 is TGTGCCAGTAGTATACTAGCGGGGCCCTACGAGCAGTACTTC. This gives the protein CASSILAGPYEQYF. The V gene is TRBV19, the J gene TRBJ2-7; 9 bases are a match to TRBD2. V lost 2 bases, J lost 2 bases, and 1 base stayed unmatched. The CDR3 length is 14 residues. Per germline, CDR1 LNHDA and CDR2 SQIVND (reference sequence).

This clonotype was detected many times. CDR3: CASSSPGEGSYEQYF. In DNA form, the CDR3 reads TGTGCCAGCAGTTCGCCGGGGGAGGGCTCCTACGAGCAGTACTTC. This chain links TRBV6-6 with TRBJ2-7, with 7 nucleotides matching TRBD2. J lost 0 bases, V lost 4 bases, and 6 bases had no gene match. Germline V CDR1 and CDR2: MNHNY, SVGAGI (reference sequence). The CDR3 length is 15 residues.

Ten or more counts support this clonotype. This sequence joins TRBV20-1 and TRBJ2-7, with TRBD2 matching over 11 bases. Germline trimming cut 4 bases from V and 4 bases from J; bases unmatched to any gene: 6. Per the germline V gene, CDR1 is DFQATT and CDR2 is SNEGSKA (reference sequence). CDR3 length equals 14 residues. The DNA of the CDR3 is TGCAGTGCTACAAGACTAGCGGGAACTTACGAGCAGTACTTC. This codes for CSATRLAGTYEQYF.

With regard to this clonotype: The DNA is omitted, as the CDR3 cannot be located on it reliably, and the CDR3 follows TCRdb's listing. This CDR3 is CASSFYICSARRGGTQETQYF. The V gene is TRBV7-9, the J gene TRBJ2-5; the D call of TRBD1 is as the table states it, not checked on the DNA. Germline V gives CDR1 SEHNR, CDR2 FQNEAQ (reference sequence). The CDR3 totals 21 residues, both ends included.

With regard to this clonotype: This sequence may be a read error, since a much larger clone differs from it by one base. Because it lacks the conserved phenylalanine or tryptophan at the end, this CDR3 is likely a read error. The J gene is TRBJ1-1, the V gene TRBV7-9; D is ambiguous. The CDR3 length is 15 residues. Germline-derived CDR1 and CDR2 are SEHNR and FQNEAQ (reference sequence). The V gene lost 1 base and the J gene lost 0 bases, with 9 bases spanning the gap. The CDR3 sequence is CASSLVVQLNTEAFC. The DNA for the CDR3 is TGTGCCAGCAGCTTAGTTGTACAGCTGAACACTGAAGCTTTCTGT.